Here is one TCR beta chain with its context. Antigen: not known. CDR3 length: 12 amino acids. With 7 bases clipped from V and 7 bases from J, the junction kept 6 bases outside the gene matches. Germline assignment: CDR1 MNHNS and CDR2 SASEGT. The data were taken from a study of OX40 agonist ivuxolimab in advanced cancers. On the study more broadly: Cohort: 80% to 85% men, mean age approximately 60, aged about 20 to 85. Partial responses were achieved by three patients: one hepatocellular carcinoma, two cutaneous melanoma. Regarding the study as a whole: Determination of antigen specificity was not performed for the expanded peripheral T cells. There were, on average, more expanded clones in CD8+ T cells than in CD4+.

Clones were sequenced by immunoSEQ multiplex PCR, and TCRdb holds only the in-frame ones, with some missing. There are over 45,000 clones in the sample; approximately 80% occur only once, and roughly 4.7% lies in the top ten. The material was CD4+ or CD8+ T cells sorted from blood, obtained in a trial of the OX40 agonist ivuxolimab. V is TRBV6-1 and J is TRBJ1-2; 7 nucleotides match TRBD1. This sequence originates from an adult with an advanced solid tumor such as melanoma, head and neck, liver or kidney cancer. The CDR3, as DNA: TGTGCCAGCAATACAGGGGTTCGTGGCTACACCTTC. It translates to CASNTGVRGYTF.